A single sample is the source of the 28 T cell receptor beta chains below, sequenced in a study of blood T cell repertoires in COVID-19. Profiling relied on immunoSEQ multiplex PCR, and the TCRdb table lists in-frame clones only, not all of them. The sample yields 140,000 to 150,000 clones, 80% to 90% seen once. Sequencing input: PBMCs or T cells enriched from blood (not recorded which). Receptors originate from a man aged 55-75 years who had recovered from COVID-19.

The gene calls are TRBV5-1 and TRBJ2-7; D is possibly TRBD1 (5 bases). The CDR3 loop spans 15 amino acids. V shed 0 bases and J shed 0 bases, with 10 bases lying between them. Germline loops: CDR1 SGHRS, CDR2 YFSETQ. DNA of the CDR3: TGCGCCAGCAGCTTGGGACAGCTGAGCTCCTACGAGCAGTACTTC. Its protein is CASSLGQLSSYEQYF.

The gene calls are TRBV28 and TRBJ1-2; no definite D call. Germline-derived CDR1 and CDR2 are MDHEN and SYDVKM. This CDR3 comprises 12 residues. Trimming took 8 bases from V and 5 from J, leaving 12 bases between them. The CDR3 DNA sequence: TGTGCCAGCGGGTTGGGAGGGTATGGCTACACCTTC. This sequence encodes CASGLGGYGYTF.

This clone has a handful of counts. The chain combines TRBV3-1 (or the pseudogene TRBV3-2) with TRBJ2-2; TRBD1 is a possible D gene (5 bases). The CDR3 totals 13 residues. The V gene lost 7 bases and the J gene lost 4 bases, with 10 bases spanning the gap. The germline V gene encodes CDR1 LGHDT and CDR2 YNNKEL (reference sequence). The CDR3 loop reads CASIQGITGELFF. The CDR3 bases are TGTGCCAGCATTCAGGGAATCACCGGGGAGCTGTTTTTT.

V usage is TRBV5-3 and J usage is TRBJ2-7; perhaps TRBD2 as D (5 bases). TRBV5-3 is an ORF, with its function uncertain. V gave up 4 bases and J gave up 6 bases, with 11 bases separating them. CDR3 size: 12 residues. The DNA of the CDR3 is TGTGCCAGAAGCGGAGGACGGCTCGAGCAGTACTTC. Protein sequence: CARSGGRLEQYF.

This chain joins TRBV5-6 and TRBJ2-7; possibly TRBD2 for D (6 bases). This CDR3 is built from 12 residues. Deletions cut 3 bases from V and 3 bases from J, with 7 bases between. Germline V CDR1 and CDR2: SGHDT, YYEEEE. For the CDR3, the DNA is TGTGCCAGCAGCTCCGGGAGCTACGAGCAGTACTTC. It yields the protein CASSSGSYEQYF.

CDR3 in amino acids: CASSPGVEQYF. In nucleotides, the CDR3 is TGTGCCAGCAGCCCAGGGGTGGAGCAGTACTTC. The gene calls are TRBV11-2 and TRBJ2-7; D is perhaps TRBD1 (6 bases). Trimming left V 5 bases short and J 7 bases short, with 9 bases between. CDR3 size: 11 residues. CDR1 and CDR2 from the germline V gene are SGHAT and FQNNGV.

The chain employs TRBV5-1 and TRBJ2-3; D is undetermined. Germline V gene lookup returns CDR1 SGHRS and CDR2 YFSETQ. This CDR3 has 15 amino acids. V shed 4 bases and J shed 6 bases, with 18 bases lying between them. CDR3 coding DNA: TGCGCCAGCAGCCGAGGTCGCCTCTACGGCGATACGCAGTATTTT. Protein: CASSRGRLYGDTQYF.

The genes are TRBV12-3 or TRBV12-4 and TRBJ1-1; weak D call: TRBD1 (5 bases). Deletions cut 5 bases from V and 5 bases from J, with 9 bases between. CDR3 length equals 12 residues. CDR3 sequence (DNA): TGTGCCAGCAGTCGGGGGAGAACTGAAGCTTTCTTT. Residues: CASSRGRTEAFF.

This sequence joins TRBV25-1 and TRBJ1-4; TRBD1 matches 7 bases. The CDR3 has 14 residues. Trimming took 5 bases from V and 7 from J; bases not matched to a gene: 7. Germline loops: CDR1 MGHDK, CDR2 SYGVNS. CDR3 bases: TGTGCCAGCAGTATACAGGGGAGGATTGAAAAACTGTTTTTT. It encodes CASSIQGRIEKLFF.

The genes are TRBV2 and TRBJ2-7; D remains unclear. Germline assignment: CDR1 SNHLY and CDR2 FYNNEI. The germline V and J ends were trimmed by 6 bases and 1 base, with 10 bases remaining between them. The CDR3 runs 13 residues. The CDR3 DNA follows: TGTGCCAGCAGCGGCACGGGTTCCTACGAGCAGTACTTC. Amino acids: CASSGTGSYEQYF.

The rearrangement uses TRBV12-3 or TRBV12-4 and TRBJ1-2; possibly TRBD1 for D (5 bases). V lost 2 bases and J 3 bases, leaving 7 bases between the germline ends. The CDR3 has 13 residues. In DNA form, the CDR3 reads TGTGCCAGCAGTTTACAGGGTTACTATGGCTACACCTTC. Translation: CASSLQGYYGYTF.

This clone was seen once. This chain joins TRBV9 and TRBJ2-7, with D possibly matching TRBD2 (6 bases). Trimming pared 7 bases from V and 6 bases from J, leaving 14 bases between. The CDR3 loop spans 12 amino acids. Germline lookup yields CDR1 SGDLS and CDR2 YYNGEE. CDR3 DNA sequence: TGTGCCAGCTCGGGAGTCTCCCCCGAGCAGTACTTC. It is translated as CASSGVSPEQYF.

DNA of the CDR3: TGCGCCAGCAGGTGGACTAGCGAGGTCGGGGAGCTGTTTTTT. Translation: CASRWTSEVGELFF. The rearrangement joins TRBV5-1 to TRBJ2-2, with TRBD2 matching 9 bases. The junction had 6 bases not matched to a gene; V was cut back by 5 bases and J by 7 bases. Germline CDR1 and CDR2: SGHRS and YFSETQ. CDR3 length equals 14 residues.

J is TRBJ2-3 and V is TRBV9, with 8 bases identical to TRBD1. V shed 4 bases and J 4 bases; nucleotides not matched to a gene: 8. Germline V gene lookup returns CDR1 SGDLS and CDR2 YYNGEE. This CDR3 has 15 amino acids. CDR3 DNA: TGTGCCAGCAGCCGGACAGGGATGGGCGCAGATACGCAGTATTTT. It specifies CASSRTGMGADTQYF.

The rearrangement uses TRBV5-8 and TRBJ2-1; 10 nucleotides line up with TRBD2. V dropped 1 base and J dropped 12; count of bases not matched to a gene: 7. The length of the CDR3 is 14 residues. Germline CDR1 and CDR2: SGHTS and YDEGEE. The chain's CDR3 is CASSLTSGTSVQFF. The DNA for the CDR3 is TGTGCCAGCAGCTTGACTAGCGGGACGAGTGTGCAGTTCTTC.

The chain uses TRBV4-2 and TRBJ2-7, with TRBD1 identical over 8 bases. The J segment lost 5 bases and the V segment lost 0 bases, leaving 9 bases of the junction unmatched. Germline V gives CDR1 LGHNA, CDR2 YNFKEQ. The CDR3 is 16 residues long. The CDR3 loop is CASSQEVGQGGHEQYF. In nucleotides, the CDR3 is TGTGCCAGCAGCCAAGAGGTAGGACAGGGTGGCCACGAGCAGTACTTC.

The CDR3 DNA reads TGTGCCTCCTTATTGACAGATAATTCACCCCTCCACTTT. Protein product: CASLLTDNSPLHF. The V gene is TRBV30, the J gene TRBJ1-6; the D gene is possibly TRBD1 (5 bases). CDR1 and CDR2 from the germline V gene are GTSNPN and SVGIG (reference sequence). The V end was cut by 7 bases, the J end by 5 bases, with 12 bases between. The CDR3 has 13 amino acids.

The genes are TRBV9 and TRBJ2-1; TRBD2 aligns across 12 bases. CDR1 is SGDLS, CDR2 YYNGEE, per germline. The CDR3 contains 17 residues. After removal of 2 bases from V and 4 bases from J, the junction contained 7 bases not matched to a gene. CDR3 loop: CASSVLGLAGPYNEQFF. Written as DNA, the CDR3 is TGTGCCAGCAGCGTCTTAGGACTAGCGGGGCCTTACAATGAGCAGTTCTTC. The complete variable domain, with remaining parts taken from reference TRBV9 and TRBJ2-1, reads DSGVTQTPKHLITATGQRVTLRCSPRSGDLSVYWYQQSLDQGLQFLIQYYNGEERAKGNILERFSAQQFPDLHSELNLSSLELGDSALYFCASSVLGLAGPYNEQFFGPGTRLTVL.

The V gene is TRBV28, the J gene TRBJ1-2, with 8 bases lining up with TRBD1. This CDR3 has 17 amino acids. Germline values: CDR1 MDHEN, CDR2 SYDVKM. Germline trimming cut 6 bases from V and 3 bases from J; bases unmatched to any gene: 15. CDR3 sequence (DNA): TGTGCCAGCAGCCCTCATAGGCGGACAGGGAGCGACTATGGCTACACCTTC. This encodes CASSPHRRTGSDYGYTF.

This chain uses TRBV6-2 or TRBV6-3 with TRBJ2-3; TRBD2 agrees at 12 bases. Germline V gene lookup returns CDR1 MNHEY and CDR2 SVGEGT. This CDR3 has 15 residues. V trimming: 6 bases; J trimming: 4 bases; junction bases outside the gene matches: 5. The CDR3 here is CASSQGLAGPDTQYF. The CDR3 coding sequence is TGTGCCAGCAGCCAGGGACTAGCGGGCCCAGATACGCAGTATTTT.

The V and J genes are TRBV6-5 and TRBJ1-6; perhaps TRBD1 as D (5 bases). The length of the CDR3 is 16 residues. The V gene's germline CDR1 is MNHEY and CDR2 SVGAGI. Trimming stripped 4 bases from V and 7 bases from J, with 17 bases between. The CDR3 spells CASSSEGATINSPLHF. The CDR3 DNA reads as TGTGCCAGCAGTTCCGAAGGGGCCACGATCAATTCACCCCTCCACTTT.

V and J are TRBV3-1 (or the pseudogene TRBV3-2) and TRBJ1-2; D gene uncertain. This CDR3 spans 12 amino acids. Germline V gives CDR1 LGHDT, CDR2 YNNKEL (reference sequence). The V end lost 1 base, the J end lost 12 bases, and 12 bases lay between the germline ends. The chain's CDR3 is CASSQVPGSNTF. CDR3 bases: TGTGCCAGCAGCCAAGTTCCTGGGAGTAACACCTTC.

This chain uses TRBV28 with TRBJ1-2; D is ambiguous. Deletions cut 3 bases from V and 3 bases from J, with 11 bases between. This CDR3 comprises 14 residues. The germline V gene has CDR1 MDHEN and CDR2 SYDVKM. This chain's CDR3 is CASSFSGGHYGYTF. The CDR3 DNA reads TGTGCCAGCAGTTTTAGTGGAGGGCACTATGGCTACACCTTC.

This chain uses TRBV19 with TRBJ1-3; D call uncertain. Trimming pared 8 bases from V and 4 bases from J, leaving 18 bases between. The CDR3 is made up of 15 amino acids. The germline V gene encodes CDR1 LNHDA and CDR2 SQIVND (reference sequence). The CDR3 spells CASLGRTQTGNTIYF. The CDR3 nucleotides are TGTGCCAGTTTGGGCCGGACTCAGACGGGAAACACCATATATTTT.

The chain employs TRBV6-1 and TRBJ1-3; D remains unclear. The CDR3 is 15 residues long. Germline loops: CDR1 MNHNS, CDR2 SASEGT. V was trimmed by 2 bases and J by 7 bases, leaving 15 bases between them. CDR3 residues: CASSETGIGGNTIYF. In DNA, the CDR3 is TGTGCCAGCAGTGAAACGGGGATTGGAGGGAACACCATATATTTT.

This clone occurred once. The chain carries TRBV2 and TRBJ1-3; D possibly corresponds to TRBD1 (5 bases). With 7 bases removed from V and 2 bases from J, the gap between germline ends came to 9 bases. The CDR3 contains 13 residues. From germline, CDR1 is SNHLY and CDR2 FYNNEI. The CDR3 loop is CASKTVPGNTIYF. CDR3 sequence (DNA): TGTGCCAGCAAGACAGTACCTGGAAACACCATATATTTT.

V is TRBV18 and J is TRBJ2-7; the D gene is possibly TRBD2 (6 bases). V lost 3 bases to trimming and J lost 0 bases, with 9 bases between them. From germline, CDR1 is KGHSH and CDR2 LQKENI. The CDR3 runs 14 residues. CDR3 region: CASSPGLLSYEQYF. In nucleotides, the CDR3 is TGTGCCAGCTCACCGGGACTCCTCTCCTACGAGCAGTACTTC.

This chain uses TRBV12-3 or TRBV12-4 with TRBJ2-2; unclear D gene. The CDR3 spans 11 residues. The V and J ends lost 6 bases and 8 bases respectively, with 7 bases between them. CDR3 sequence: CASSPSGELFF. CDR3 coding DNA: TGTGCCAGCAGCCCGTCGGGGGAGCTGTTTTTT.